These T cell receptor beta chains were read from a single sample in a study of tumor-infiltrating lymphocytes in localized non-small cell lung cancer. Assay: immunoSEQ multiplex PCR; the TCRdb copy retains only in-frame clones and omits some. Of 2,500 to 3,000 clones in the sample, around three fifths were seen once. Material: uninvolved lung tissue not adjacent to the tumor. The receptors stem from a human donor with non-small cell lung cancer. Each CDR3 is given with its conserved first and last residue. D genes are given only for firm matches. Rows give clone size only sometimes, using once, few, many, or a class for an expanded clone.

d_call: TRBD1
v_call: TRBV4-2
clone_size: -
j_call: TRBJ1-1
cdr3_nt: TGTGCCAGCAGCCTGGGGGGACAGGGACGAGAAGCTTTCTTT
cdr3_aa: CASSLGGQGREAFF

d_call: -
v_call: TRBV28
clone_size: -
j_call: TRBJ2-1
cdr3_nt: TGTGCCAGCCAAAATTCCAATAACAATGAGCAGTTCTTC
cdr3_aa: CASQNSNNNEQFF

d_call: TRBD2
v_call: TRBV6-5
clone_size: -
j_call: TRBJ2-3
cdr3_nt: TGTGCCAGCAGAAGAGGACTAGCGGGCACAGATACGCAGTATTTT
cdr3_aa: CASRRGLAGTDTQYF

d_call: -
v_call: TRBV20-1
clone_size: -
j_call: TRBJ1-2
cdr3_nt: TGCAGTGCTAGGGTGAGGGAAGGCTACACCTTC
cdr3_aa: CSARVREGYTF

d_call: -
v_call: TRBV6-5
clone_size: few
j_call: TRBJ1-3
cdr3_nt: TGTGCCAGCAGTTCAGGAGGAAACACCATATATTTT
cdr3_aa: CASSSGGNTIYF

d_call: -
v_call: TRBV30
clone_size: -
j_call: TRBJ2-4
cdr3_nt: TGTGCCTTAACAAATCCACTAGCCAAAAACATTCAGTACTTC
cdr3_aa: CALTNPLAKNIQYF

d_call: -
v_call: TRBV4-2
clone_size: -
j_call: TRBJ1-5
cdr3_nt: TGTGCCAGCAGCCAAGTCCTCAGTCAGCCCCAGCATTTT
cdr3_aa: CASSQVLSQPQHF

d_call: -
v_call: TRBV30
clone_size: medium-sized
j_call: TRBJ2-1
cdr3_nt: TGTGCCTGGAGTGATTCATACAATGAGCAGTTCTTC
cdr3_aa: CAWSDSYNEQFF

d_call: TRBD2
v_call: TRBV2
clone_size: -
j_call: TRBJ2-5
cdr3_nt: TGTGCCAGCAGTGGGGGACTAGTGCAAGAGACCCAGTACTTC
cdr3_aa: CASSGGLVQETQYF

d_call: -
v_call: TRBV28
clone_size: -
j_call: TRBJ1-1
cdr3_nt: TGTGCCAGCAGTTTATGGGATGCTGAAGCTTTCTTT
cdr3_aa: CASSLWDAEAFF

d_call: -
v_call: TRBV29-1
clone_size: -
j_call: TRBJ1-2
cdr3_nt: TGCAGCGTCGGACGTAACTATGGCTACACCTTC
cdr3_aa: CSVGRNYGYTF

d_call: -
v_call: TRBV7-2
clone_size: -
j_call: TRBJ2-3
cdr3_nt: TGTGCCAGCAGCTTAATCGAGGCTAGCGAAGGATATTTT
cdr3_aa: CASSLIEASEGYF

d_call: TRBD2
v_call: TRBV25-1
clone_size: -
j_call: TRBJ2-7
cdr3_nt: TGTGCCAGCGCGGGGGTAGGCAGCACTCACGAGCAGTACTTC
cdr3_aa: CASAGVGSTHEQYF

d_call: -
v_call: TRBV7-2
clone_size: -
j_call: TRBJ1-5
cdr3_nt: TGTGCCAGCAGCTTCGGACCTTGGGGCAATCAGCCCCAGCATTTT
cdr3_aa: CASSFGPWGNQPQHF

d_call: -
v_call: TRBV28
clone_size: -
j_call: TRBJ2-1
cdr3_nt: TGTGCCAGCGGAGACAATGAGCAGTTCTTC
cdr3_aa: CASGDNEQFF

d_call: -
v_call: TRBV4-2
clone_size: -
j_call: TRBJ2-3
cdr3_nt: TGTGCCAGCAGCACCGGACTTTATACAGATACGCAGTATTTT
cdr3_aa: CASSTGLYTDTQYF

d_call: -
v_call: TRBV25-1
clone_size: large
j_call: TRBJ2-1
cdr3_nt: TGTGCCAGCAGTGATGGAGGGAGAAGCGGTGAGCAGTTCTTC
cdr3_aa: CASSDGGRSGEQFF

d_call: -
v_call: TRBV29-1
clone_size: -
j_call: TRBJ1-1
cdr3_nt: TGCAGTACCGGTGGGGAGGGAACAAACACTGAAGCTTTCTTT
cdr3_aa: CSTGGEGTNTEAFF

d_call: TRBD1
v_call: TRBV9
clone_size: few
j_call: TRBJ1-5
cdr3_nt: TGTGCCAGCAGCGTAGGGACAGGGCCCTATCAGCCCCAGCATTTT
cdr3_aa: CASSVGTGPYQPQHF

d_call: TRBD1
v_call: TRBV25-1
clone_size: -
j_call: TRBJ1-1
cdr3_nt: TGTGCCAGCAGTGAAAGTCAGGGGGCGGGGAACACTGAAGCTTTCTTT
cdr3_aa: CASSESQGAGNTEAFF

d_call: TRBD1
v_call: TRBV9
clone_size: -
j_call: TRBJ1-5
cdr3_nt: TGTGCCAGCAGCACAGGGGAAAATAGCAATCAGCCCCAGCATTTT
cdr3_aa: CASSTGENSNQPQHF

d_call: -
v_call: TRBV7-2
clone_size: -
j_call: TRBJ2-3
cdr3_nt: TGTGCCAGCAGCTTGATGGCCCGCACAGATACGCAGTATTTT
cdr3_aa: CASSLMARTDTQYF

d_call: TRBD2
v_call: TRBV28
clone_size: -
j_call: TRBJ2-7
cdr3_nt: TGTGCCAGCATGGTCGTCGGTAGCGGGAGGGGTGAGCAGTACTTC
cdr3_aa: CASMVVGSGRGEQYF

d_call: -
v_call: TRBV28
clone_size: -
j_call: TRBJ2-1
cdr3_nt: TGTGCCAGCAGTTTGCAGTCTCCCTACAATGAGCAGTTCTTC
cdr3_aa: CASSLQSPYNEQFF

d_call: -
v_call: TRBV30
clone_size: -
j_call: TRBJ1-1
cdr3_nt: TGTGCCTGGAGTCTAGGACAATTGAACACTGAAGCTTTCTTT
cdr3_aa: CAWSLGQLNTEAFF

d_call: -
v_call: TRBV30
clone_size: -
j_call: TRBJ2-2
cdr3_nt: TGTGCCTTTCGTATCACCGGGGAGCTGTTTTTT
cdr3_aa: CAFRITGELFF

d_call: -
v_call: TRBV11-2
clone_size: few
j_call: TRBJ2-3
cdr3_nt: TGTGCCAGCAGCCCGGACTTCACAGATACGCAGTATTTT
cdr3_aa: CASSPDFTDTQYF

d_call: -
v_call: TRBV19
clone_size: few
j_call: TRBJ2-3
cdr3_nt: TGTGCCAGTAAATTTCAAGGAGACACAGATACGCAGTATTTT
cdr3_aa: CASKFQGDTDTQYF

d_call: -
v_call: TRBV28
clone_size: -
j_call: TRBJ1-5
cdr3_nt: TGTGCCAGCAGTCTTAATCAGCCCCAGCATTTT
cdr3_aa: CASSLNQPQHF

d_call: -
v_call: TRBV6-6
clone_size: -
j_call: TRBJ1-5
cdr3_nt: TGTGCCAGCAGTTACCGGAGTAGCAATCAGCCCCAGCATTTT
cdr3_aa: CASSYRSSNQPQHF

d_call: TRBD1
v_call: TRBV6-5
clone_size: -
j_call: TRBJ1-5
cdr3_nt: TGTGCCAGCAGCGATACAGGGGTATATCAGCCCCAGCATTTT
cdr3_aa: CASSDTGVYQPQHF

d_call: -
v_call: TRBV4-1
clone_size: few
j_call: TRBJ2-7
cdr3_nt: TGCGCCAGCAGCCAAGAGGATGGCAGCTCCTACGAGCAGTACTTC
cdr3_aa: CASSQEDGSSYEQYF

d_call: TRBD1
v_call: TRBV9
clone_size: -
j_call: TRBJ2-7
cdr3_nt: TGTGCCAGCAGCGTAGCGGCAGGGGGCTACTACGAGCAGTACTTC
cdr3_aa: CASSVAAGGYYEQYF

d_call: TRBD1
v_call: TRBV7-2
clone_size: -
j_call: TRBJ1-3
cdr3_nt: TGTGCCAGCAGCTTAGCGACAGGGGGAAACACCATATATTTT
cdr3_aa: CASSLATGGNTIYF

d_call: -
v_call: TRBV21-1
clone_size: few
j_call: TRBJ2-5
cdr3_nt: TGTGCCAGCAGCAAAGGCGGGGAAGAGACCCAGTACTTC
cdr3_aa: CASSKGGEETQYF

d_call: -
v_call: TRBV29-1
clone_size: few
j_call: TRBJ2-7
cdr3_nt: TGCAGCGTTGTGAGGGACTTTCTCGCCTACGAGCAGTACTTC
cdr3_aa: CSVVRDFLAYEQYF

d_call: TRBD2
v_call: TRBV9
clone_size: large
j_call: TRBJ2-5
cdr3_nt: TGTGCCAGCAGCTCCCGGGGGAGGGGACCACAAGAGACCCAGTACTTC
cdr3_aa: CASSSRGRGPQETQYF

d_call: TRBD2
v_call: TRBV28
clone_size: -
j_call: TRBJ2-1
cdr3_nt: TGTGCCAGCAGTCCCCTAGCGGGAAACGCCTACAATGAGCAGTTCTTC
cdr3_aa: CASSPLAGNAYNEQFF

d_call: -
v_call: TRBV20-1
clone_size: -
j_call: TRBJ2-5
cdr3_nt: TGCAGTGCTAGATCTGAGACCCAGTACTTC
cdr3_aa: CSARSETQYF

d_call: -
v_call: TRBV6-5
clone_size: once
j_call: TRBJ2-3
cdr3_nt: TGTGCCAGCATGAGTATAGCTCGCACAGATACGCAGTATTTT
cdr3_aa: CASMSIARTDTQYF

d_call: TRBD2
v_call: TRBV6-1
clone_size: -
j_call: TRBJ2-2
cdr3_nt: TGTGCCAGCAGTGAAGTAGCGGGGGCGGGCACCGGGGAGCTGTTTTTT
cdr3_aa: CASSEVAGAGTGELFF

d_call: -
v_call: TRBV5-6
clone_size: -
j_call: TRBJ2-7
cdr3_nt: TGTGCCAGCAGCGCACCCGTGCGCTCCTACGAGCAGTACTTC
cdr3_aa: CASSAPVRSYEQYF

d_call: TRBD2
v_call: TRBV6-1
clone_size: -
j_call: TRBJ2-3
cdr3_nt: TGTGCCAGCAGTGAAGCGCTGGGCGGGGGGAGCACAGATACGCAGTATTTT
cdr3_aa: CASSEALGGGSTDTQYF

d_call: -
v_call: TRBV12-2
clone_size: -
j_call: TRBJ1-2
cdr3_nt: TGTGCAAGTCGCTTAGCGTATCCAGGGGCGAGGTATGGCTACACCTTC
cdr3_aa: CASRLAYPGARYGYTF

d_call: TRBD2
v_call: TRBV6-1
clone_size: few
j_call: TRBJ2-2
cdr3_nt: TGTGCCAGCAGTGAAGTAGCGGGGGGGCTTGGGAACACCGGGGGGCTGTTTTTT
cdr3_aa: CASSEVAGGLGNTGGLFF

d_call: TRBD2
v_call: TRBV30
clone_size: -
j_call: TRBJ2-1
cdr3_nt: TGTGCCTGGAGGACCGGGACTAGCGAGGCGAGTGAGCAGTTCTTC
cdr3_aa: CAWRTGTSEASEQFF

d_call: -
v_call: TRBV10-3
clone_size: -
j_call: TRBJ2-7
cdr3_nt: TGTGCCATCAGAGCTCCGGACAACTACGAGCAGTACTTC
cdr3_aa: CAIRAPDNYEQYF

d_call: -
v_call: TRBV29-1
clone_size: -
j_call: TRBJ1-1
cdr3_nt: TGCAGCGTGGCTAAGGCAGGGAACAGGAACACTGAAGCTTTCTTT
cdr3_aa: CSVAKAGNRNTEAFF

d_call: TRBD1
v_call: TRBV30
clone_size: -
j_call: TRBJ1-5
cdr3_nt: TGTGCCTGGAGTGGACAGGGGCGGCAGCCCCAGCATTTT
cdr3_aa: CAWSGQGRQPQHF

d_call: -
v_call: TRBV6-1
clone_size: -
j_call: TRBJ1-1
cdr3_nt: TGTGCCAGCAGTTGGGACGAGAACACTGAAGCTTTCTTT
cdr3_aa: CASSWDENTEAFF

d_call: -
v_call: TRBV5-1
clone_size: few
j_call: TRBJ2-2
cdr3_nt: TGCGCCAGCAGAGGAGGGGGAATAGACACCGGGGAGCTGTTTTTT
cdr3_aa: CASRGGGIDTGELFF

d_call: -
v_call: TRBV6-5
clone_size: -
j_call: TRBJ2-7
cdr3_nt: TGTGCCAGCAGTTACTCGGCGGGGTGGAACGAGCAGTACTTC
cdr3_aa: CASSYSAGWNEQYF

d_call: -
v_call: TRBV7-7
clone_size: -
j_call: TRBJ2-5
cdr3_nt: TGTGCTAGCAGCTTAGACCTAGGAGAGACCCAGTACTTC
cdr3_aa: CASSLDLGETQYF

d_call: -
v_call: TRBV6-1
clone_size: -
j_call: TRBJ1-5
cdr3_nt: TGTGCCAGCAGCGTAGGGGAAATAGGCAATCAGCCCCAGCATTTT
cdr3_aa: CASSVGEIGNQPQHF

d_call: -
v_call: TRBV4-1
clone_size: -
j_call: TRBJ2-7
cdr3_nt: TGCGCCAGCAGCCCCGGGGGACAGCCCTACGAGCAGTACTTC
cdr3_aa: CASSPGGQPYEQYF

d_call: TRBD1
v_call: TRBV5-6
clone_size: few
j_call: TRBJ1-3
cdr3_nt: TGTGCCAGCAGCTGGGACAGGTCCTCTGGAAACACCATATATTTT
cdr3_aa: CASSWDRSSGNTIYF